This T cell receptor beta chain stems from a study of blood T cell repertoires in COVID-19. This clone was recorded only once. The repertoire was sequenced with immunoSEQ multiplex PCR; TCRdb's copy has only in-frame clones and lacks some. The table lists tens of thousands of clones, 65% to 70% of them singletons. From germline, CDR1 is MNHEY and CDR2 SMNVEV (reference sequence). Trimming cost V 3 bases and J 7 bases; bases outside gene matches: 8. This CDR3 comprises 14 residues. This chain joins TRBV27 and TRBJ1-1, with 7 bases aligning to TRBD1. This sequence was found in a human donor in a cohort sampled during active COVID-19. The source material was peripheral blood. DNA for the CDR3: TGTGCCAGCAGTTTCGACAGGGAGGCTGGTGAAGCTTTCTTT. It encodes CASSFDREAGEAFF.